One T cell receptor beta chain is described in this entry. The record originates from a study of blood T cell repertoires in COVID-19. Turning to the study itself: Sites in the United States, Italy and Spain provided acute and convalescent COVID-19 samples.

Source study methods: The assay estimated nucleated cells by amplifying reference gene primers. Sequencing used immunoSEQ multiplex PCR; TCRdb keeps in-frame clones, though not all of them. V and J calls and clone size are as listed in that table; D and trimming were resolved from the DNA. The sample carries approximately 150,000 clones, roughly 80% recorded once. V dropped 3 bases and J dropped 4; count of bases not matched to a gene: 10. The CDR3 is made up of 17 amino acids. The germline CDR1 and CDR2 sequences are LNHNV and YYDKDF (reference sequence). The origin of this receptor is a woman aged 40 to 50 who had recovered from COVID-19. Source material: PBMCs or T cells enriched from blood (not recorded which). The rearrangement uses TRBV15 and TRBJ2-3, with 10 nucleotides matching TRBD1. CDR3 sequence (DNA): TGTGCCACCAGCAGGGGAAGACAGGGGGCGAAAGCAGATACGCAGTATTTT. This codes for CATSRGRQGAKADTQYF.